Listed here are 10 T cell receptor beta chains from one sample, sequenced in a study of shared clonotypes between healthy human individuals. Here immunoSEQ multiplex PCR was the method, and the copy in TCRdb shows in-frame clones only, minus some. The sample yields some 2.4 million clones, roughly 93% seen once. Sequenced input: naive CD4+ T cells from PBMCs. Noted subset: CD45RA+ positively selected. The receptors come from a man between 18 and 29 years old in good health. Some clones in this sample may be carry-over from other donors' samples.

V gene TRBV28 combines with J gene TRBJ2-7; D perhaps matches TRBD2 (8 bases). The CDR3 spans 13 residues. Trimming pared 10 bases from V and 7 bases from J, leaving 20 bases between. The germline CDR1 and CDR2 sequences are MDHEN and SYDVKM. The CDR3 sequence: CATPGRGLGEQYF. In nucleotides, the CDR3 is TGTGCCACCCCCGGGAGGGGGCTGGGGGAGCAGTACTTC.

This sequence joins TRBV9 and TRBJ2-5; 9 nucleotides line up with TRBD2. From germline, CDR1 is SGDLS and CDR2 YYNGEE. The trim removed 6 bases at V and 4 bases at J, leaving 13 bases unmatched. The CDR3 runs to 16 residues. The CDR3 region is CASNGGGRGMVETQYF. DNA of the CDR3: TGTGCCAGCAATGGTGGCGGGAGGGGTATGGTAGAGACCCAGTACTTC.

The chain joins TRBV4-1 to TRBJ2-1; D unclear. The V and J ends lost 0 bases and 8 bases respectively, with 8 bases between them. The CDR3 length is 13 residues. Germline V CDR1 and CDR2: MGHRA, YSYEKL. The CDR3 sequence is CASSQDLLYEQFF. The CDR3 coding sequence is TGCGCCAGCAGCCAAGATTTGCTCTATGAGCAGTTCTTC.

The chain carries TRBV7-3 and TRBJ2-1, with TRBD2 as a possible D gene (5 bases). The CDR3 length is 12 residues. Trimming left V 2 bases short and J 9 bases short, with 8 bases between. The germline gives CDR1 SGHTA, CDR2 FQGTGA. CDR3 sequence (DNA): TGTGCCAGCAGCTTAGTGGGAGCTGAGCAGTTCTTC. Amino acids: CASSLVGAEQFF.

The CDR3 loop is CASSSETRYYEQYF. The CDR3 DNA is TGTGCCAGCAGCTCGGAGACTAGATACTACGAGCAGTACTTC. The chain couples TRBV6-5 to TRBJ2-7, with a tentative D call TRBD2 (6 bases). V lost 6 bases to trimming and J lost 3 bases, with 15 bases between them. The CDR3 is 14 amino acids. The V gene's germline CDR1 is MNHEY and CDR2 SVGAGI.

The chain is built from TRBV5-1 and TRBJ2-3; no clear D. CDR1 and CDR2 (germline): SGHRS, YFSETQ. V lost 0 bases to trimming and J lost 2 bases, with 10 bases between them. The CDR3 is made up of 15 amino acids. CDR3 coding DNA: TGCGCCAGCAGCTTGGTTTTCGGCTCCACAGATACGCAGTATTTT. Translating gives CASSLVFGSTDTQYF.

The CDR3, as DNA: TGTGCCAGCGCCTCGGGGGGGGATTTCGCAGATACGCAGTATTTT. Translation gives CASASGGDFADTQYF. The chain has TRBV28 and TRBJ2-3, with 8 bases fitting TRBD2. The J segment lost 4 bases and the V segment lost 8 bases, leaving 11 bases of the junction unmatched. Germline CDR1 is MDHEN and CDR2 is SYDVKM. This CDR3 is built from 15 residues.

The chain employs TRBV4-2 and TRBJ2-5; 8 bases agree with TRBD1. With the DNA end fitting TRBJ2-7 better, the J assignment may be wrong. Germline CDR1 LGHNA, CDR2 YNFKEQ. The length of the CDR3 is 15 residues. The CDR3 DNA sequence: TGTGCCAGCAGCTCTGCCGGACAGGGTCTGTACGAGCAGTACTTC. It yields the protein CASSSAGQGLYEQYF.

The chain carries TRBV11-2 and TRBJ1-3, with TRBD1 matching over 8 bases. The germline CDR1 and CDR2 sequences are SGHAT and FQNNGV. The CDR3 consists of 16 residues. The ends lost 1 base at V and 0 bases at J; junction bases unmatched: 2. CDR3 nucleotides: TGTGCCAGCAGCTTAGTTGGGACAGGCTCTGGAAACACCATATATTTT. Amino acids: CASSLVGTGSGNTIYF.

The gene calls are TRBV6-5 and TRBJ1-4; unclear D gene. Per germline, CDR1 MNHEY and CDR2 SVGAGI. This CDR3 region has 14 residues. The V gene lost 5 bases and the J gene lost 8 bases, with 15 bases spanning the gap. CDR3 protein: CASSPARSGEKLFF. In nucleotides, the CDR3 is TGTGCCAGCAGTCCTGCGAGGTCCGGAGAAAAACTGTTTTTT.